The rows below give T cell receptor beta chains drawn from one sample of a study of Graves' ophthalmopathy and Graves' hyperthyroidism. From the multiplex PCR reads, TCRdb called clonotypes with MiXCR, one entry per CDR3 protein. The sample has 500,000 to 800,000 distinct CDR3 sequences; 35% to 45% are singletons. The material sequenced was peripheral blood. The receptor set was obtained from an adult man with Graves' ophthalmopathy. The CDR3 runs from the conserved cysteine through the conserved F or W.

18 | TRBV19 | CASSIVGTGPPLRQPQHF
16 | TRBV7-8 | CASSFQGGRGPEEQFF
16 | TRBV5-4 | CASSQLRDRGQETQYF
14 | TRBV19 | CASSPGQDLHEQYF
16 | TRBV29-1 | CSVVSSLDRGAETQYF
13 | TRBV7-9 | CASSSRKNYGYTF
12 | TRBV20-1 | CSYGGEIYEQYF
13 | TRBV29-1 | CSVDWQGDQPQHF
17 | TRBV7-9 | CASSSRLRGNNNQPQHF
14 | TRBV2 | CASRRDNLGYEQYF
12 | TRBV6-6 | CASSYGGPDYTF
15 | TRBV11-3 | CASNIDSVPSYGYTF
15 | TRBV2 | CASRFAGTAYYEQYF
15 | TRBV5-8 | CASSPGTKSQETQYF
17 | TRBV7-2 | CASSQGQRSSYNSPLHF
17 | TRBV20-1 | CSASEGQARNSNQPQHF
16 | TRBV15 | CATSRDRTLGHQPQHF
16 | TRBV11-1 | CASSSSPQGAANIQYF
11 | TRBV10-3 | CASSENQPQHF
16 | TRBV20-1 | CSARDRTSGEAETQYF
15 | TRBV5-4 | CASSQLGQANWGYTF
14 | TRBV10-3 | CAISDWRTQETQYF
13 | TRBV21-1 | CASSTRMGNGYTF
15 | TRBV5-8 | CASSVRDGSNYGYTF
14 | TRBV20-1 | CSASGGYSNQPQHF